The sequence of this TCR beta chain was determined in a study of blood T cell repertoires in COVID-19. Seattle's cohort entered during active infection and was followed longitudinally. This clone occurred once. Data came from immunoSEQ multiplex PCR; TCRdb stores just in-frame clones and leaves some out. The repertoire holds tens of thousands of clones, about nine tenths seen once, with 20% to 25% in the top ten. CDR1 is LNHDA and CDR2 is SQIVND in the germline V gene (reference sequence). The CDR3 has 17 amino acids. The V segment lost 6 bases and the J segment 0 bases; nucleotides outside the gene matches: 11.

Sequenced input: peripheral blood. The chain uses TRBV19 and TRBJ1-3, with 7 bases that match TRBD1. This receptor was identified in a woman of 80 years or more with COVID-19, enrolled during active disease. CDR3 coding DNA: TGTGCCAGTAGAGCAGGGGGAATACCTGACTCTGGAAACACCATATATTTT. Translated: CASRAGGIPDSGNTIYF. Supplemented by reference TRBV19 and TRBJ1-3, the full variable domain reads DGGITQSPKYLFRKEGQNVTLSCEQNLNHDAMYWYRQDPGQGLRLIYYSQIVNDFQKGDIAEGYSVSREKKESFPLTVTSAQKNPTAFYLCASRAGGIPDSGNTIYFGEGSWLTVV.